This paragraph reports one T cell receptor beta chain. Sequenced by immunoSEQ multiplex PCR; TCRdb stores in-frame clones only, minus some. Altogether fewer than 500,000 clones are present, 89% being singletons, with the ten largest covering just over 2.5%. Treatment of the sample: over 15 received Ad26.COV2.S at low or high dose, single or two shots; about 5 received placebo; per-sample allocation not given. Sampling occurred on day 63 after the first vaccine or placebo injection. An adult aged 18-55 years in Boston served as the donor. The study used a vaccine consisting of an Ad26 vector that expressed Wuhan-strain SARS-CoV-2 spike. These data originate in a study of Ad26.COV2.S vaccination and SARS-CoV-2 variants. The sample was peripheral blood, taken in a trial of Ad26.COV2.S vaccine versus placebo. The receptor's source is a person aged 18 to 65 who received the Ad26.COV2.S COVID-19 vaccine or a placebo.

The CDR3 coding sequence is TGTGCCAGCAGCATAGACGTAGACAATGAGCAGTTCTTC. It translates to CASSIDVDNEQFF. V usage is TRBV9 and J usage is TRBJ2-1, with unresolved D. Per the germline V gene, CDR1 is SGDLS and CDR2 is YYNGEE. The CDR3 length is 13 residues. Between the trimmed V and J ends, which lost 4 bases and 5 bases, there was a span of 10 bases.